This passage covers 14 T cell receptor beta chains from one sample sequenced in a study of T-cell memory formation after mild COVID-19. TCRdb used MiXCR to reprocess the 5' RACE reads, holding one entry per CDR3 protein. The sample has approximately 210,000 distinct CDR3 sequences, over 9.5% seen once. Source material: PBMCs or a T cell subset sorted from them (not recorded which). The receptors derive from a man aged 18 to 29 who had mild COVID-19 (a few samples of this study predate the infection). Cell type and time point are not known.

This clonotype showed up just a few times. The chain uses TRBV5-1 and TRBJ2-1; 9 bases line up with TRBD1. Germline V gives CDR1 SGHRS, CDR2 YFSETQ. With V trimmed by 5 bases and J by 7 bases, 13 bases remained unmatched. The CDR3 consists of 16 residues. DNA for the CDR3: TGCGCCAGCAGTAACCAAGGGACAGGGTCTACGAATGAGCAGTTCTTC. It encodes CASSNQGTGSTNEQFF.

Ten or more counts support this clonotype. The V gene is TRBV5-1, the J gene TRBJ1-2; 12 nucleotides agree with TRBD1. Germline lookup yields CDR1 SGHRS and CDR2 YFSETQ. The trim removed 2 bases at V and 8 bases at J, leaving 7 bases unmatched. The CDR3 is made up of 15 amino acids. The CDR3 nucleotides are TGCGCCAGCAGCTTTGTGGGACAGGGGGCGGCCGGCTACACCTTC. Translated: CASSFVGQGAAGYTF.

There are a few counts of this clonotype. CDR3 residues: CASSLERGDTQYF. DNA for the CDR3: TGTGCCAGCAGCTTGGAAAGGGGAGATACGCAGTATTTT. The rearrangement links TRBV5-6 to TRBJ2-3; maybe TRBD1 (5 bases). Germline assignment: CDR1 SGHDT and CDR2 YYEEEE. The CDR3 covers 13 residues. With 0 bases removed from V and 5 bases from J, the gap between germline ends came to 7 bases.

This clonotype was counted between two and nine times. This chain joins TRBV7-9 and TRBJ2-7; weak D call: TRBD2 (5 bases). V lost 1 base and J lost 6, with 13 bases in between. The CDR3 has 14 residues. The germline CDR1 and CDR2 sequences are SEHNR and FQNEAQ (reference sequence). Here the CDR3 DNA reads TGTGCCAGCAGCTTAGGCCTGGACTCCACCGAGCAGTACGTC. Its protein is CASSLGLDSTEQYV.

This clonotype was counted between two and nine times. This chain connects TRBV2 to TRBJ2-1; no clear D gene. Germline CDR1 SNHLY, CDR2 FYNNEI. CDR3 length: 12 residues. V dropped 1 base and J dropped 7 bases, with 5 bases sitting between them. CDR3 in DNA: TGTGCCAGCAGTGAAGAAATAAATGAGCAGTTCTTC. It codes for CASSEEINEQFF.

This clonotype was seen more than once but under ten times. The chain links TRBV5-1 to TRBJ1-3, with D hard to call. V lost 0 bases, J lost 0 bases, and 7 bases lay in between. The CDR3 is 15 residues long. CDR1 is SGHRS and CDR2 is YFSETQ in the germline V gene. CDR3 nucleotides: TGCGCCAGCAGCTTGGGGGATATCTCTGGAAACACCATATATTTT. As protein: CASSLGDISGNTIYF.

This clonotype has more than one count but fewer than ten. The chain joins TRBV5-1 to TRBJ1-3; D is uncertain. Per germline, CDR1 SGHRS and CDR2 YFSETQ. V was clipped by 7 bases and J by 2 bases, with 7 bases between them. The CDR3 is 12 residues long. CDR3 loop: CASRETGNTIYF. The CDR3 bases are TGCGCCAGCCGAGAAACTGGAAACACCATATATTTT.

The V and J genes are TRBV6-6 and TRBJ2-3, with 8 bases aligning to TRBD1. The germline V gene has CDR1 MNHNY and CDR2 SVGAGI (reference sequence). The CDR3 is made up of 14 amino acids. After removal of 5 bases from V and 8 bases from J, the junction contained 9 bases not matched to a gene. As DNA, the CDR3 is TGTGCCAGCAGTCGTGGACAGGGTTCCCTTACGCAGTATTTT. Protein product: CASSRGQGSLTQYF.

This clonotype was recorded a few times. The chain carries TRBV12-3 or TRBV12-4 and TRBJ2-3; 7 bases line up with TRBD1. The CDR3 spans 16 residues. With 6 bases clipped from V and 1 base from J, the junction kept 10 bases outside the gene matches. This CDR3 is CASSPRQGSGTDTQYF. The DNA for the CDR3 is TGTGCCAGCAGCCCCCGACAGGGTTCAGGCACAGATACGCAGTATTTT.

This clonotype was seen ten or more times. V is TRBV6-2 or TRBV6-3 and J is TRBJ2-2; D is perhaps TRBD1 (6 bases). This CDR3 spans 12 amino acids. Per germline, CDR1 MNHEY and CDR2 SVGEGT. The V gene lost 7 bases and the J gene lost 9 bases, with 12 bases spanning the gap. The CDR3 here is CASTSQGRELFF. The DNA for the CDR3 is TGTGCCAGCACTTCACAGGGCAGGGAGCTGTTTTTT.

This sequence joins TRBV4-1 and TRBJ1-2; D not certain. The CDR3 loop spans 15 amino acids. CDR1 is MGHRA and CDR2 is YSYEKL in the germline V gene. Trimming took off 0 bases at V and 3 bases at J, with 11 bases between the two ends. The CDR3 loop reads CASSQEASEYYGYTF. The CDR3 DNA sequence: TGCGCCAGCAGCCAAGAGGCCAGCGAGTACTATGGCTACACCTTC.

The rearrangement joins TRBV27 to TRBJ2-1; maybe TRBD1 (5 bases). CDR3 length: 21 residues. Trimming shortened V by 3 bases and J by 4 bases, and 31 bases separated the two germline ends. Germline values: CDR1 MNHEY, CDR2 SMNVEV (reference sequence). The CDR3 sequence: CASSLAPWVIGGGARYNEQFF. Here the CDR3 DNA reads TGTGCCAGCAGTTTGGCCCCATGGGTTATCGGCGGTGGGGCCCGGTACAATGAGCAGTTCTTC.

V and J are TRBV7-2 and TRBJ1-2; 7 bases match TRBD1. The germline V gene encodes CDR1 SGHTA and CDR2 FQGNSA. This CDR3 spans 15 amino acids. V lost 6 bases to trimming and J lost 7 bases; unmatched junction nucleotides: 14. In DNA, the CDR3 is TGTGCCAGCAGTCAACTGACGGCAGGGGGGCGTGGCTACACCTTC. This translates into CASSQLTAGGRGYTF.

The V call is TRBV4-3, the J call TRBJ1-3, with D uncertain. V lost 1 base and J lost 2, with 18 bases in between. CDR3 length: 18 amino acids. The germline V gene encodes CDR1 LGHNA and CDR2 YSLEER. The CDR3 loop reads CASSQGSQAALAGNTIYF. CDR3 in DNA: TGCGCCAGCAGCCAAGGGTCCCAGGCCGCCCTCGCTGGAAACACCATATATTTT.